This TCR beta chain was recorded in a study of shared clonotypes between healthy human individuals (dated by TCRdb to the early 2020s). With respect to the entire study: The cohort included a few men and a couple of women between 18 and 49 years of age. For each donor, CD4 naive and CD4 memory were each run on three plates, CD8 naive on two plates, and CD8 memory on one plate. To increase sequencing depth and limit assay-specific biases, TCR repertoire library preparation and sequencing were carried out by different laboratories using diverse techniques. Between about 0.94 and 8.9 billion PBMCs per donor were obtained by leukapheresis. To estimate repertoire size and how much clonotype sharing occurs between individuals, the study deeply sequenced the blood TCR repertoires of a handful of healthy adults. The research as a whole found: Pairwise subsampling indicated that sequencing depth was expected to affect the degree of clonotype sharing among donors. Sharing across several donors was observed for 5% to 6.5% of naive CD4, 3% to 3.5% of naive CD8, over 2% of memory CD4, and roughly 0.4% of memory CD8 clonotypes. Only blood was sampled, and tissue TCR repertoires likely differ from those in blood. Clonotypes shared by all four sorted-subset donors showed higher generation probabilities than non-shared clonotypes. The genetic and exposure-history diversity represented was limited by the small number of donors. Naive subsets generally had larger estimated clonotype richness than memory subsets did. Rarefaction of sorted-subset datasets indicated incomplete sequencing despite the large sequencing depth.

Using the deep immunoSEQ assay, multiplex PCR amplified TCR CDR3 regions from genomic DNA. Genomic DNA extracted from each cell subset was distributed evenly over all wells of several immunoSEQ 96-well plates, and each plate served as one replicate. Each replicate PCR for sorted subsets received around 200 ng genomic DNA, equal to tens of thousands of T cell genomes. Purified libraries were measured with a Qubit 3.0 fluorometer, size-checked on a Bioanalyzer 2100, and measured again with the KAPA Library Quantification kit. Every immunoSEQ 96-well plate was sequenced on a separate single-read 150-cycle Illumina NextSeq 550 flow cell. The paper's processing steps were these. Because the immunoSEQ output held only junctional sequences and lacked quality scores, the filtering could not match the filtering applied to full-length reads. Sequences were annotated with PyIR, a Python wrapper for IgBLAST v1.9, using IMGT germline references to assign V/J genes and CDR3. Any read was removed if the V/J assignment was weak (E-value above 1e-6), the CDR3 was missing, or the read contained stop codons, out-of-frame junctions, or ambiguous translated residues. A V3J clonotype was defined by an identical inferred V gene, J gene, and CDR3 amino acid sequence. Percentage overlap between repertoires was computed as shared unique clonotypes divided by the size of the smaller repertoire. RTK rarefaction, the Chao1 estimator, and Recon v2.1 estimates of unobserved clonotypes were used to assess repertoire richness. OLGA was used to compute generation probabilities for all TCRbeta clonotypes that the gDNA method yielded from a few donors. The clones in this table, taken by TCRdb from immuneACCESS, are in-frame only. Not every clone is retained; where verified, under half of the shortfall comes from an unresolved V gene, and the cause of the rest is unknown. From that table come the V and J calls and clone size; the DNA was used to work out D and trimming. In all, the sample holds more than 900,000 clones, and 75% to 85% of those were seen once. 0.55% to 0.7% of the sample belongs to the ten largest clones.

Regarding this clone: No cognate antigen has been identified for it. Nothing much larger sits one base from this clone, and base qualities are not available.

V is cut by 0 bases and J by 7 bases, and the space between the germline ends is 7 bases. CDR1 and CDR2 are read off the germline V gene as SGHDT and YYEEEE. The CDR3 goes from the cysteine to the phenylalanine over 12 residues. Only CDR3 DNA remains: 36 bases, in frame from the first base. The donors were healthy, HIV-negative adults who had no recently reported acute infections or vaccinations. Only Caucasian adults living in Nashville, Tennessee, USA were represented among the donors. CD4+ T cells were enriched by magnetic negative selection; naive cells were then positively selected on CD45RA, and the negative fraction formed the memory subset. Blood was obtained by leukapheresis, after which PBMCs were separated by Ficoll-Histopaque density gradient centrifugation and cryopreserved in liquid nitrogen vapor phase. Purity and quantity of every magnetically sorted T cell population were checked by analytical flow cytometry. Genomic DNA was isolated from each sorted fraction and quantified by UV absorbance on a Nanodrop 2000c.

Recombination linked TRBV5-6 to TRBJ1-2, with the D gene not clear enough to name. Source material: memory CD4+ T cells from PBMCs. Read against the paper, the sample's cell subset or site label means: CD45RA-negative fraction. This TCR was sampled from a man between 18 and 29 years old in good health. Some clones in this sample may be carry-over from other donors' samples. CDR3 loop: CASSLAFGGYTF. The nucleotides read TGTGCCAGCAGCTTGGCTTTTGGTGGCTACACCTTC.